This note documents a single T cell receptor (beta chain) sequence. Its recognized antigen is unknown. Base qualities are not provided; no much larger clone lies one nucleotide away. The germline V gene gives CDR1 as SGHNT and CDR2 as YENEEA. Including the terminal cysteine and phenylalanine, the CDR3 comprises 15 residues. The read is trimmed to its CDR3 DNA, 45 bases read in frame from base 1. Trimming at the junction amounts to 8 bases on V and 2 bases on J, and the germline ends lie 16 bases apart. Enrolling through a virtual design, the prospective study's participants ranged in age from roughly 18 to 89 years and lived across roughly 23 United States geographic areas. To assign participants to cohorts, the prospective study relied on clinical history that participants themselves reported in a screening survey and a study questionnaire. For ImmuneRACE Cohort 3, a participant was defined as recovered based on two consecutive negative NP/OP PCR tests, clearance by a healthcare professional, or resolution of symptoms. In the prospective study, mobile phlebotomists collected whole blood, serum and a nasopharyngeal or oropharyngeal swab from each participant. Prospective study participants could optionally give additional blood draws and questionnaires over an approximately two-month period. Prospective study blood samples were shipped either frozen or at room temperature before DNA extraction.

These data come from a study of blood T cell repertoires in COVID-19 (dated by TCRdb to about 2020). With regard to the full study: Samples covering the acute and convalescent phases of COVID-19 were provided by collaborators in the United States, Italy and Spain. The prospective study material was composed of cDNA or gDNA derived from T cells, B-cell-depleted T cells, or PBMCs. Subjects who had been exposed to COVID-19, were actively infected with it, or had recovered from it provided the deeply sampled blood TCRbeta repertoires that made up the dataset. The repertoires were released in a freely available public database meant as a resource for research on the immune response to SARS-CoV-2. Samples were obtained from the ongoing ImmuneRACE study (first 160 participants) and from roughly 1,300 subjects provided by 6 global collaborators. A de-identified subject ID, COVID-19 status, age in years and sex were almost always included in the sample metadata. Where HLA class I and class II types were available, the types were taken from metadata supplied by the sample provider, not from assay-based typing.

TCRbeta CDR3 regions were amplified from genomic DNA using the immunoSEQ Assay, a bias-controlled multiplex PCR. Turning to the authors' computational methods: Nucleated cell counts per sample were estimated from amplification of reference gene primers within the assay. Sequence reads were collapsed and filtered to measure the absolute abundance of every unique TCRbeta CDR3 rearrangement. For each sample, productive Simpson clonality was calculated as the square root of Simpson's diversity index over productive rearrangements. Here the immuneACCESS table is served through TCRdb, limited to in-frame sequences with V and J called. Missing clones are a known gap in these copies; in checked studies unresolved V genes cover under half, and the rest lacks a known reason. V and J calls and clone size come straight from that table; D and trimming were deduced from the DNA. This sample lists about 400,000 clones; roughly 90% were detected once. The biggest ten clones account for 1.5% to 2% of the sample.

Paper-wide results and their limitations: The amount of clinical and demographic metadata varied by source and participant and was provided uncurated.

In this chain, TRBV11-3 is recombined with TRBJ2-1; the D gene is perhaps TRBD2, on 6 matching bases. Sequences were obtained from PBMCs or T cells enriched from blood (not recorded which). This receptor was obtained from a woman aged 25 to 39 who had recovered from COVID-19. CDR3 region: CASGPGGGTYNEQFF. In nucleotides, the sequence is TGTGCCAGCGGACCTGGTGGGGGGACCTACAATGAGCAGTTCTTC. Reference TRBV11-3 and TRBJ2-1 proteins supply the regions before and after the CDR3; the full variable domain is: EAGVVQSPRYKIIEKKQPVAFWCNPISGHNTLYWYLQNLGQGPELLIRYENEEAVDDSQLPKDRFSAERLKGVDSTLKIQPAELGDSAVYLCASGPGGGTYNEQFFGPGTRLTVL.